The 9 T cell receptor beta chains below were found in one sample sequenced in a study of cytomegalovirus exposure and HLA in healthy donors. Using immunoSEQ multiplex PCR, the repertoire was profiled, and TCRdb retains in-frame clones only, with some absent. This sample yields 150,000 to 200,000 clones, of which more than 75% are seen a single time; roughly 7.5% belongs to the top ten. The sample consisted of PBMCs. These receptors came from a man between 18 and 29 years old in good health and CMV-seropositive.

V and J are TRBV6-5 and TRBJ1-5; a possible D gene is TRBD1 (5 bases). Per germline, CDR1 MNHEY and CDR2 SVGAGI. Trimming left V 5 bases short and J 2 bases short, with 13 bases between. The CDR3 covers 15 residues. CDR3: CASSGGGSGNQPQHF. The CDR3, as DNA: TGTGCCAGCAGTGGGGGGGGGTCGGGCAATCAGCCCCAGCATTTT.

The rearrangement joins TRBV5-4 to TRBJ1-1; D may be TRBD1 (6 bases). Germline CDR1 is SGHNT and CDR2 is YYREEE (reference sequence). Trimming stripped 1 base from V and 6 bases from J, with 19 bases between. The CDR3 covers 16 residues. This CDR3 reads CASSLTGTPLLAEAFF. As DNA, the CDR3 is TGTGCCAGCAGCTTGACAGGGACGCCCCTTCTTGCTGAAGCTTTCTTT.

This clone occurred once. CDR3 region: CASSEGGQTLMGYTF. CDR3 sequence (DNA): TGTGCCAGCAGCGAGGGGGGACAGACCCTCATGGGCTACACCTTC. The J gene is TRBJ1-2, the V gene TRBV9; the match to TRBD1 covers 7 bases. CDR1 is SGDLS and CDR2 is YYNGEE in the germline V gene. The CDR3 contains 15 residues. Trimming cost V 3 bases and J 8 bases; bases outside gene matches: 13.

V is TRBV7-6 and J is TRBJ2-1; D not certain. Germline CDR1 reads SGHVS; CDR2 reads FNYEAQ. The length of the CDR3 is 13 residues. V shed 5 bases and J shed 6 bases, with 11 bases lying between them. Here the CDR3 DNA reads TGTGCCAGCAGCGGCATCGACTCCAATGAGCAGTTCTTC. It specifies CASSGIDSNEQFF. Based on the CDR3 plus reference TRBV7-6 and TRBJ2-1, the full variable domain is GAGVSQSPRYKVTKRGQDVALRCDPISGHVSLYWYRQALGQGPEFLTYFNYEAQQDKSGLPNDRFSAERPEGSISTLTIQRTEQRDSAMYRCASSGIDSNEQFFGPGTRLTVL.

V gene TRBV7-6 combines with J gene TRBJ2-1; weak D call: TRBD2 (6 bases). The germline V and J ends were trimmed by 2 bases and 2 bases, with 13 bases remaining between them. The CDR3 sequence is 16 residues long. CDR1 and CDR2 from the germline V gene are SGHVS and FNYEAQ. CDR3 protein: CASSLYASAAYNEQFF. The CDR3 DNA reads as TGTGCCAGCAGCTTATATGCTAGCGCCGCCTACAATGAGCAGTTCTTC.

The chain couples TRBV7-6 to TRBJ2-7; 9 bases fit TRBD1. Germline CDR1 SGHVS, CDR2 FNYEAQ. The CDR3 sequence is 15 residues long. V shed 5 bases, J shed 6 bases, and the junction held 11 bases outside the gene matches. The CDR3 DNA is TGTGCCAGCAGCAAGACACAGGGGGCCACAACCGAGCAGTACTTC. Residues: CASSKTQGATTEQYF.

V usage is TRBV6-5 and J usage is TRBJ2-1; 15 bases agree with TRBD2. The CDR3 covers 16 residues. Trimming removed 2 bases from V and 9 bases from J; junction bases left unmatched: 5. The V gene's germline CDR1 is MNHEY and CDR2 SVGAGI. DNA for the CDR3: TGTGCCAGCAGTTACAGGACTAGCGGGAGGGAGAGTGAGCAGTTCTTC. It codes for CASSYRTSGRESEQFF.

This clone was found once. This chain uses TRBV5-5 with TRBJ1-1; TRBD1 matches at 9 bases. J lost 7 bases, V lost 4 bases, and 8 bases had no gene match. Germline V gene lookup returns CDR1 SGHKS and CDR2 YYEKEE (reference sequence). The CDR3 is made up of 14 amino acids. The CDR3 reads CASSHRDRVGEAFF. The CDR3 nucleotides are TGTGCCAGCAGCCACCGGGACAGGGTGGGTGAAGCTTTCTTT.

The chain is built from TRBV9 and TRBJ2-1; maybe TRBD2 (6 bases). This CDR3 region has 16 residues. From germline, CDR1 is SGDLS and CDR2 YYNGEE. V lost 4 bases and J 0 bases, leaving 14 bases between the germline ends. CDR3 bases: TGTGCCAGCAGCTACAAACCCGGGAGCTCCTACAATGAGCAGTTCTTC. Encoded protein: CASSYKPGSSYNEQFF.